This TCR beta chain was identified in a study of blood T cell repertoires in COVID-19. Sequencing used immunoSEQ multiplex PCR; TCRdb keeps in-frame clones, though not all of them. The table lists about 150,000 clones, approximately 86% of them singletons. Seattle researchers signed up patients amid active infection and tracked them longitudinally. This CDR3 comprises 14 residues. The V and J ends lost 3 bases and 6 bases, in that order; junction bases with no gene match: 8. Germline-derived CDR1 and CDR2 are MDHEN and SYDVKM. The sample consisted of peripheral blood. The chain uses TRBV28 and TRBJ2-7, with TRBD1 identical over 7 bases. The sequence was collected from a man aged 60 to 75 with COVID-19, enrolled during active disease. CDR3 nucleotide sequence: TGTGCCAGCAGTTTGTACAGGGGCTGGGTCGAGCAGTACTTC. Residues: CASSLYRGWVEQYF.